Only a few counts were recorded for the clone carrying this T cell receptor (beta chain). TCRdb analysed the PCR reads with MiXCR anew, one entry per CDR3 protein. The table includes about 640,000 distinct CDR3 sequences, about 20% detected once. This entry belongs to a study of molecular identifiers for immune sequencing clone quantification. CDR1 is SGDLS and CDR2 is YYNGEE in the germline V gene. V lost 4 bases, J lost 9 bases, and 16 bases lay in between. CDR3 length equals 13 residues. This sequence originates from a human donor in good health. Some libraries in this study had Jurkat cell RNA spiked in. The rearrangement links TRBV9 to TRBJ1-2; no firm D call. Source material: naive CD8+ T cells from blood, with Jurkat cell RNA spiked in. The subset is: FACS-sorted CD8+CD4-CCR7+CD45RA+ naive T cells. The CDR3, as DNA: TGTGCCAGCAGCCAGGCAGGCGATTATAGCTACACCTTC. Its translation: CASSQAGDYSYTF.